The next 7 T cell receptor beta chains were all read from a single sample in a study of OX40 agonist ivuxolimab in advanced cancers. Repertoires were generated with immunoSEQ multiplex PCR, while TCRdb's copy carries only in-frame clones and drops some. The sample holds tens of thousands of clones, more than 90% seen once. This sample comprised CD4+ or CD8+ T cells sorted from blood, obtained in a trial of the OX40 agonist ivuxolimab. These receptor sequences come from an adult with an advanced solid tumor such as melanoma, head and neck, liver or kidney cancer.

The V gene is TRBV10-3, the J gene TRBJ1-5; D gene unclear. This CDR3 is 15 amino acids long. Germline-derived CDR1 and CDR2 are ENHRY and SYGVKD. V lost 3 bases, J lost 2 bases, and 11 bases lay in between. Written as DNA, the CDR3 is TGTGCCATCAGTGAACGGTTGCAGGGCAATCAGCCCCAGCATTTT. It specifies CAISERLQGNQPQHF.

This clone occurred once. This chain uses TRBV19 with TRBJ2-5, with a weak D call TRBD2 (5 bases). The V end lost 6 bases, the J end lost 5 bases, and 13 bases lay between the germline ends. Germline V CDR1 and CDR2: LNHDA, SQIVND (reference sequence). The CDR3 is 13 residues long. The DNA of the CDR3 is TGTGCCAGTAGGTTAGGCGCGGGCGAGACCCAGTACTTC. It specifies CASRLGAGETQYF. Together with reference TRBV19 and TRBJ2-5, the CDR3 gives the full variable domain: DGGITQSPKYLFRKEGQNVTLSCEQNLNHDAMYWYRQDPGQGLRLIYYSQIVNDFQKGDIAEGYSVSREKKESFPLTVTSAQKNPTAFYLCASRLGAGETQYFGPGTRLLVL.

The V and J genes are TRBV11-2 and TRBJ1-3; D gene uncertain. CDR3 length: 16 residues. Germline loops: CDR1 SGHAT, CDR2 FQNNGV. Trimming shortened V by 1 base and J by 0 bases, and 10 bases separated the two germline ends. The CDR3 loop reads CASSLGLAISGNTIYF. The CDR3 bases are TGTGCCAGCAGCTTAGGGCTGGCCATCTCTGGAAACACCATATATTTT.

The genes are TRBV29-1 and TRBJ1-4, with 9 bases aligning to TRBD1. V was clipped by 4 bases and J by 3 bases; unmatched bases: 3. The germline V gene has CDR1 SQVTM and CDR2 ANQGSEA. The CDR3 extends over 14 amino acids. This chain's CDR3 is CSVGGTGSNEKLFF. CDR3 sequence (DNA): TGCAGCGTTGGCGGGACAGGGTCTAATGAAAAACTGTTTTTT.

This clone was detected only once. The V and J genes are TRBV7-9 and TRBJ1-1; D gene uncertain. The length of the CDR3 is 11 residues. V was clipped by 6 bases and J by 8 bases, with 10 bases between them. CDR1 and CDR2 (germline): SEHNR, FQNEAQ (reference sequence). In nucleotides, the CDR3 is TGTGCCAGCAGAAGAAGAGGGGAAGCTTTCTTT. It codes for CASRRRGEAFF.

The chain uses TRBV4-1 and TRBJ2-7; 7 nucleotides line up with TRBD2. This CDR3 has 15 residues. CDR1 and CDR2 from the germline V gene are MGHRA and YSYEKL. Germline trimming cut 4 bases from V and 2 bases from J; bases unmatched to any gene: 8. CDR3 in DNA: TGCGCCAGCAGCCCGAGACTAGCAAGCCCCTACGAGCAGTACTTC. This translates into CASSPRLASPYEQYF.

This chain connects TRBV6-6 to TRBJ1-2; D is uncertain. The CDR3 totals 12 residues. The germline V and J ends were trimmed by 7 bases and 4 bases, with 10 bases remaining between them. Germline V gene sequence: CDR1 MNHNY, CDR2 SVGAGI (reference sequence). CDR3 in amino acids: CASMASSYGYTF. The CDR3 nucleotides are TGTGCCAGCATGGCCAGTAGCTATGGCTACACCTTC.